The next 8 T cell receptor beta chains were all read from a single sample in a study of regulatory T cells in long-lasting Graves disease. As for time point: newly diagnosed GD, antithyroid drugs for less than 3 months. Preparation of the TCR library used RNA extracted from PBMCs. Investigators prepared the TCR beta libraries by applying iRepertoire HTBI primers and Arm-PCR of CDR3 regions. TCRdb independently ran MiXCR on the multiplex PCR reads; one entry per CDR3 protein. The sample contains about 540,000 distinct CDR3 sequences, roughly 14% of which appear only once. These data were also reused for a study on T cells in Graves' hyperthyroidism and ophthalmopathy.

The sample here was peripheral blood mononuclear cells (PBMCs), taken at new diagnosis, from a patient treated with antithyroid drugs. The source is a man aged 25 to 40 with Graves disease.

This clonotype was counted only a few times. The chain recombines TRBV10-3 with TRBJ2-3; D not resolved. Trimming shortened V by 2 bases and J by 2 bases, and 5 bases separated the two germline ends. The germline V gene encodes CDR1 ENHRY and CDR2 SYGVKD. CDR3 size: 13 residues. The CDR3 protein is CAISETPTDTQYF. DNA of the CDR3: TGTGCCATCAGTGAGACACCCACAGATACGCAGTATTTT.

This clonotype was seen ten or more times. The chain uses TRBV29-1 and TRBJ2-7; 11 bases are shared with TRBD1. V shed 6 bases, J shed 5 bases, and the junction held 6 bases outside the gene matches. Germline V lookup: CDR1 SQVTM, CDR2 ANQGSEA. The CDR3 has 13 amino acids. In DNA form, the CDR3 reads TGCAGCGTAGCTAGGACAGGGGGCAACGAGCAGTACTTC. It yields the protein CSVARTGGNEQYF.

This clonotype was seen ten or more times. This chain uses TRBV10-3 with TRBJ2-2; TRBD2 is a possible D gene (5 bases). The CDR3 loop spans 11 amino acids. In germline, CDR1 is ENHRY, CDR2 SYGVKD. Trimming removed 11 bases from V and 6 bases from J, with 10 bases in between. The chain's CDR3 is CAFRGAGELFF. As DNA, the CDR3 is TGTGCCTTCCGGGGTGCCGGGGAGCTGTTTTTT.

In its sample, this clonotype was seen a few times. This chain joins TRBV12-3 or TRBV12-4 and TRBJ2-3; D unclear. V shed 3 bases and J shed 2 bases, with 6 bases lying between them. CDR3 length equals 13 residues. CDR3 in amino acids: CASSFVPTDTQYF. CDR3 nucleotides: TGTGCCAGCAGTTTTGTCCCCACAGATACGCAGTATTTT.

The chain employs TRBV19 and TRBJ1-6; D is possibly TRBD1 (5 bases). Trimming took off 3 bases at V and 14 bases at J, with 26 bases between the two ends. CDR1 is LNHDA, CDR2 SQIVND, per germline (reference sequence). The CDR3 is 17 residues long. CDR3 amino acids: CASSIRRSGRSPGALHF. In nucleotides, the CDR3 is TGTGCCAGTAGTATTCGTCGGTCGGGCAGGTCCCCGGGGGCCCTCCACTTT.

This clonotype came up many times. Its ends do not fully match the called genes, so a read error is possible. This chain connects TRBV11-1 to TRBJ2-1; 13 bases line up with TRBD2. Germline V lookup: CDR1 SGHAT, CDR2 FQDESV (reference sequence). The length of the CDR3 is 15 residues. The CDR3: CASSLGLAGVVEQFF. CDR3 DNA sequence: TGTGCCAGCAGTTTAGGACTAGCGGGAGTTGTTGAGCAGTTCTTC.

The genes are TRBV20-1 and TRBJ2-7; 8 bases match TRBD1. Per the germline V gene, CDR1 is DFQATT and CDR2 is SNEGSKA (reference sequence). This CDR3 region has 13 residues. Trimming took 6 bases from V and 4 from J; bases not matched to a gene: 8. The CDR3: CSALSRTGYEQYF. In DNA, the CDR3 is TGCAGTGCCCTCTCACGGACAGGGTACGAGCAGTACTTC.

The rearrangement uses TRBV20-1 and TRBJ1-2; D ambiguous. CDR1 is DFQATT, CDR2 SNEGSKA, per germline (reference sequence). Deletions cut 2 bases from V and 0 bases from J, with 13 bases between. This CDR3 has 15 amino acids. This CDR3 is CSARRIGEANYGYTF. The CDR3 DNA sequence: TGCAGTGCTAGACGAATCGGGGAGGCTAACTATGGCTACACCTTC.